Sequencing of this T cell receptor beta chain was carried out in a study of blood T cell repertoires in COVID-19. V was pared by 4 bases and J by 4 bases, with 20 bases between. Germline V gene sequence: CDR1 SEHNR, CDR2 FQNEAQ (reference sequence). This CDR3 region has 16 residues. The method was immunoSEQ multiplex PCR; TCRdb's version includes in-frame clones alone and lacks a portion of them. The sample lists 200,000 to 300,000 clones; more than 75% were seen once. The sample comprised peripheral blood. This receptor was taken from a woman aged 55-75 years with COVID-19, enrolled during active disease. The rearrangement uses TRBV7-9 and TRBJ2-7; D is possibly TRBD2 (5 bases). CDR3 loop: CASSSSGGPTGYEQYF. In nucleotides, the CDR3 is TGTGCCAGCAGCTCATCCGGTGGTCCGACGGGATACGAGCAGTACTTC.